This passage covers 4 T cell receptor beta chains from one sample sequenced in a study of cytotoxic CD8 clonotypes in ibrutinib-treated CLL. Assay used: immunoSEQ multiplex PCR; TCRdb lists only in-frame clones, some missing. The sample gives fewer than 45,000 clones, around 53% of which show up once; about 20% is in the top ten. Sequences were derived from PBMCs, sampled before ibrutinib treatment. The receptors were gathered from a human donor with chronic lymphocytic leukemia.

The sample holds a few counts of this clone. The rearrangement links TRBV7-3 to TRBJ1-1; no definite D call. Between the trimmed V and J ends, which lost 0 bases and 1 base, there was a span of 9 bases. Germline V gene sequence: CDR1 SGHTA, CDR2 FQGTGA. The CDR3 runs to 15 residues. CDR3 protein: CASSLTGLGNTEAFF. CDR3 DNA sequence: TGTGCCAGCAGCTTAACGGGGTTGGGGAACACTGAAGCTTTCTTT.

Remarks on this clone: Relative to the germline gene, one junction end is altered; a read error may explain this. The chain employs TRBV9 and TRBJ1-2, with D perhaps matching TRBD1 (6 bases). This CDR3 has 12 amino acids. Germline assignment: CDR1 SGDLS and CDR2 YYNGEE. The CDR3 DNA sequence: TGTGCCAGCAGAGTAGGGGGCTATGGCTACACCTTC. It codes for CASRVGGYGYTF.

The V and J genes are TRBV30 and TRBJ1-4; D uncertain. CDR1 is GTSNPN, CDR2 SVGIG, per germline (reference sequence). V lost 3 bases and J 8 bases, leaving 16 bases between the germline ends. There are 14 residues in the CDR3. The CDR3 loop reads CAWSSTGFEEKLFF. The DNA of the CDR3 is TGTGCCTGGAGCTCGACGGGGTTCGAGGAAAAACTGTTTTTT.

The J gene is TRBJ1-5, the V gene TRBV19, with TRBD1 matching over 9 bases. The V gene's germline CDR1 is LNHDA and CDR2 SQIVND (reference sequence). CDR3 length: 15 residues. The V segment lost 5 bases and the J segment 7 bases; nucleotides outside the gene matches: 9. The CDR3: CASSLGTGRNQPQHF. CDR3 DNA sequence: TGTGCCAGTAGTTTGGGGACAGGGAGAAACCAGCCCCAGCATTTT. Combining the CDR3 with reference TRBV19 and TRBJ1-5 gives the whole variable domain DGGITQSPKYLFRKEGQNVTLSCEQNLNHDAMYWYRQDPGQGLRLIYYSQIVNDFQKGDIAEGYSVSREKKESFPLTVTSAQKNPTAFYLCASSLGTGRNQPQHFGDGTRLSIL.